Included here is one TCR beta chain sequence, with context. This clonotype is categorized as hyperexpanded (1% or more). The specificity of this receptor is unknown. No clone much larger than this one lies a single base away; base qualities are absent. The data stem from a study of esophageal squamous cell carcinoma tumors (dated by TCRdb to about 2021). A note on the overall study: Using principal component analysis combined with K-means clustering of immunohistochemical values for T-cell and checkpoint markers, the researchers divided patients into immuno relation high and low groups. TCR sequencing was performed on ten or so patients, consisting of five randomly selected high immuno relation cases and five background-matched low immuno relation cases. The goal of the study was to evaluate both the diversity of the TCR repertoire and the shared TCR repertoires of T cells inside the tumor environment of esophageal squamous cell carcinoma. Across the roughly 10 cases, approximately 1,800,000 TCRalpha and around 1,400,000 TCRbeta total reads were obtained, of which approximately 33,000 and 36,000 were unique. The wider cohort comprised roughly 53 surgically treated esophageal squamous cell carcinoma patients in Japan, with about 20 high and some 32 low immuno relation cases.

The method behind the library was 5' RACE. PCR with KAPA HiFi used TCRalpha or TCRbeta constant-region primers plus a P20EA primer, followed by nested second PCR with CA2 or CB2. TCR genes were amplified by unbiased adaptor ligation RT-PCR, with reverse transcription by Superscript III and a polyT18-containing BSL-18E primer. Once second-strand synthesis and blunting were done, the P10EA/P20EA adaptor was ligated onto the 5' end of the cDNA, and NotI digestion came next. For both the first and second PCRs, around 18 cycles of 98 degrees C for 20 s, 65 degrees C for 30 s and 72 degrees C for 1 min were run. The Nextera XT Index kit v2 Set A was used to index the amplicons, which were then pooled in equimolar amounts and quantified with a Qubit 2.0 Fluorometer. Sequencing was carried out on the Illumina MiSeq platform with 2x300 bp paired-end reads. The authors' analysis ran thus. Reads were assigned to V and J genes by highest identity to IMGT reference sequences using Repertoire Genesis software ver.1.0. CDR3 was defined as the region from Cys104 to Phe118 plus Gly119 and was translated, and unique sequence reads were defined by distinct V, J and CDR3 amino acids. Shared V|J combinations were chosen if significant in both a Fisher's exact test in edgeR and a Mann Whitney U test. After singletons were removed and 500 repertoire combinations were bootstrapped, the repertoire dissimilarity index was calculated using the R rdi package. The public reads were reprocessed in TCRdb via fastp at Q25 and MiXCR, keeping in-frame beta chains. Records with the same CDR3 protein are collapsed into one entry carrying the most frequent genes and DNA. The V and J calls were not made by the authors but by TCRdb's processing. This sample's table contains under 80 distinct CDR3 sequences.

Broader findings and caveats from the paper: Of the approximately 11 cases, a few showed one dominant TCRalpha VJ recombination along with apparently reduced TCRalpha diversity. The high and low immuno relation groups did not differ in total TCR repertoire counts, but the high immuno relation group had more significant repertoire counts. Roughly 29 TRAV|TRAJ and some 21 TRBV|TRBJ combinations, including TRAV13-1|TRAJ22 and TRBV7-9|TRBJ2-7, appeared to be shared among high immuno relation cases. Because TCRalphabeta repertoire variation was large, shared V|J recombination candidates may have been selected by chance. Only a few cases were included in the TCR repertoire analysis, and no investigation at the CDR3 clonotype level was carried out. TCRalpha and TCRbeta chains were sequenced separately, so chain pairing and recognized antigens remained unknown.

Patients who received neoadjuvant chemotherapy or who lacked clinical information were excluded from enrollment. All of the TCR-sequenced cases shown were male, and each had a subtotal esophagectomy with 2- or 3-field lymphadenectomy. No T-cell sorting was done; instead, RNA was pulled from bulk tumor tissue sections using a Qiagen AllPrep kit. Small sections of surgically resected tumor tissue were stored in RNAlater reagent at -80°C until RNA extraction. Spanning cysteine to phenylalanine, the CDR3 consists of 12 amino acids. Left in the record is the CDR3 DNA by itself, 36 bases read in frame from the first base. Via the germline V gene, CDR1 is SQVTM and CDR2 ANQGSEA. The junction shows trimming of 6 bases on V and 5 bases on J, and the gene matches do not reach 3 bases of it.

The source is a man between 45 and 85 years old with esophageal squamous cell carcinoma. The chain employs TRBV29-1 and TRBJ2-7, and TRBD1 matches 11 of the central bases. Sequenced input: tumor tissue. The CDR3 in this case is CSVRTGGNEQYF. The sequenced DNA is TGCAGCGTCCGGACAGGGGGCAACGAGCAGTACTTC.